Listed below are T cell receptor beta chains from one sample, sequenced in a study of T cell changes during pregnancy in multiple sclerosis. The assay was immunoSEQ multiplex PCR, and TCRdb's table has in-frame clones only and misses some. The repertoire holds tens of thousands of clones, with over 85% as singletons. The sample consisted of peripheral blood, taken in the second trimester of pregnancy. These receptors all come from a female donor in good health, enrolled as a control in a pregnancy study. Each CDR3 is given with its conserved first and last residue. D genes are given only for firm matches. Some rows have no size entry. The others give once, few or many, or a class for an expanded clone.

>TRBJ1-1|TRBV6-1|.|.
CASSEAEVGRAGTEAFF
TGTGCCAGCAGTGAAGCGGAGGTAGGGCGGGCGGGCACTGAAGCTTTCTTT
>TRBJ1-5|TRBV27|.|.
CASSLSVSDHQPQHF
TGTGCCAGCAGTTTATCTGTGTCAGATCATCAGCCCCAGCATTTT
>TRBJ2-3|TRBV28|.|.
CASHRGDSTDTQYF
TGTGCCAGCCACCGGGGTGACAGCACAGATACGCAGTATTTT
>TRBJ2-2|TRBV5-1|.|.
CASSFAETGELFF
TGCGCCAGCAGCTTTGCGGAGACCGGGGAGCTGTTTTTT
>TRBJ1-5|TRBV5-1|.|.
CASSPGQSGRGNQPQHF
TGCGCCAGCAGCCCCGGACAGTCTGGCCGGGGCAATCAGCCCCAGCATTTT
>TRBJ2-7|TRBV9|TRBD2|.
CASSTSGSYEQYF
TGTGCCAGCAGCACCAGCGGGAGCTACGAGCAGTACTTC
>TRBJ2-7|TRBV27|TRBD1|few
CASSLTGTAYEQYF
TGTGCCAGCAGTTTAACTGGGACAGCCTACGAGCAGTACTTC
>TRBJ2-5|TRBV7-2|.|.
CASSYTREETQYF
TGTGCCAGCAGTTACACACGGGAGGAGACCCAGTACTTC
>TRBJ2-2|TRBV28|.|.
CASTRGWNTGELFF
TGTGCCAGCACTCGGGGATGGAACACCGGGGAGCTGTTTTTT
>TRBJ2-2|TRBV11-2|.|once
CASSLGSNTGELFF
TGTGCCAGCAGCTTAGGTTCAAACACCGGGGAGCTGTTTTTT
>TRBJ2-3|TRBV7-2|TRBD2|.
CASSSPSGRLGDTQYF
TGTGCCAGCAGCTCCCCTAGCGGGAGGTTAGGAGATACGCAGTATTTT
>TRBJ1-5|TRBV19|.|.
CASSIDGRMGNQPQHF
TGTGCCAGTAGTATAGATGGGAGGATGGGCAATCAGCCCCAGCATTTT
>TRBJ1-1|TRBV7-7|TRBD1|.
CASSPTGDTEAFF
TGTGCTAGCAGCCCAACAGGGGACACTGAAGCTTTCTTT
>TRBJ2-1|TRBV7-6|TRBD2|.
CASSSTKTSGNYNEQFF
TGTGCCAGCAGCTCGACAAAGACTAGCGGGAACTACAATGAGCAGTTCTTC
>TRBJ2-1|TRBV5-1|TRBD2|.
CASSFLGAVAGFSSNEQFF
TGCGCCAGCAGCTTCCTCGGGGCGGTAGCGGGATTCTCTTCGAATGAGCAGTTCTTC